The sequence of this TCR beta chain was determined in a study of chemoradiotherapy in HPV16-positive cancers. This clone was observed a handful of times. Assay used: immunoSEQ multiplex PCR; TCRdb lists only in-frame clones, some missing. The sample contains a few thousand clones, 90% to 95% of which appear only once. This CDR3 is 16 amino acids long. V was shortened by 7 bases and J by 10 bases, with 23 bases between the two germline ends. Germline-derived CDR1 and CDR2 are MDHEN and SYDVKM. The J gene is TRBJ1-6, the V gene TRBV28; D not certain. This TCR came from a human donor with HPV-associated anogenital cancer. Material: tumor tissue, obtained from a patient who underwent chemoradiotherapy. The CDR3 here is CASIGLRLSLGSPLHF. CDR3 bases: TGTGCCAGCATAGGCCTCCGCCTCAGTCTGGGATCACCCCTCCACTTT.